This TCR beta chain was captured by sequencing in a study of CD8 T cells in ankylosing spondylitis. Study-wide results and caveats: Disease-linked clones, CD8+, were relatively rare in peripheral blood. Characteristic of ankylosing spondylitis blood, it appeared, was a TCR beta motif comprising roughly eight highly homologous variants. A subset of motif variants has previously been described in the synovial fluid and blood of reactive arthritis.

In the case of this clonotype: Its antigen is unknown.

Trimming took 4 bases from V and 3 from J; bases not matched to a gene: 5. The CDR3 loop spans 15 amino acids. Germline values: CDR1 SGHRS, CDR2 YFSETQ. As the method for making TCR beta libraries, quantitative 5'-RACE with molecular barcodes was used. One entry per CDR3 protein results from TCRdb running MiXCR on the 5' RACE reads. The profile shows about 110,000 distinct CDR3 sequences, 24% of them singletons. The specimen sequenced was synovial fluid, either unsorted or a sorted T cell fraction (not recorded which). V gene TRBV5-1 combines with J gene TRBJ2-1; 9 bases are shared with TRBD1. The sequence was obtained from a male donor with ankylosing spondylitis. The CDR3 DNA reads TGCGCCAGCAGCCAGGACAGGGGAAGCTACAATGAGCAGTTCTTC. Encoded protein: CASSQDRGSYNEQFF. Full variable domain (missing parts from reference TRBV5-1 and TRBJ2-1): KAGVTQTPRYLIKTRGQQVTLSCSPISGHRSVSWYQQTPGQGLQFLFEYFSETQRNKGNFPGRFSGRQFSNSRSEMNVSTLELGDSALYLCASSQDRGSYNEQFFGPGTRLTVL.